The next 5 T cell receptor beta chains were all read from a single sample in a study of regulatory T cells in long-lasting Graves disease. Indicated time point: persistent/refractory GD, antithyroid drugs over 5 years with positive TRAb. PBMC-extracted RNA yielded the TCR library. Assembly of TCR beta libraries relied on iRepertoire HTBI primers together with Arm-PCR of CDR3 regions. TCRdb re-analysed the multiplex PCR reads in MiXCR, keeping a single row per CDR3 protein. This table has about 470,000 distinct CDR3 sequences, roughly a fifth appearing once. The sequenced sample was peripheral blood mononuclear cells (PBMCs), obtained when the disease was refractory, from a patient treated with antithyroid drugs. Source of these receptors: a female donor with Graves disease.

This clonotype occurred a few times. The V gene is TRBV5-1, the J gene TRBJ1-5; weak D call: TRBD1 (6 bases). Per the germline V gene, CDR1 is SGHRS and CDR2 is YFSETQ. The V gene lost 1 base and the J gene lost 7 bases, with 9 bases spanning the gap. The length of the CDR3 is 13 residues. The CDR3 protein is CASSLTGPQPQHF. CDR3 DNA sequence: TGCGCCAGCAGCTTGACAGGGCCCCAGCCCCAGCATTTT.

The table lists this clonotype with a few counts. V is TRBV7-2 and J is TRBJ2-5; D possibly uses TRBD1 or TRBD2 (5 bases each). The germline V gene encodes CDR1 SGHTA and CDR2 FQGNSA. This CDR3 spans 12 amino acids. Trimming cost V 1 base and J 13 bases, with 13 bases left between them. CDR3 amino acids: CASSLVGRSAYF. The CDR3 region has the DNA TGTGCCAGCAGCTTAGTGGGACGCTCTGCGTACTTC.

At least ten counts were recorded for this clonotype. The rearrangement uses TRBV12-3 or TRBV12-4 and TRBJ1-2; 8 bases map to TRBD1. Losses at the gene ends were 6 bases for V and 8 bases for J; bases not matched to a gene: 8. The CDR3 totals 13 residues. Here the CDR3 reads CASSWGQDGGYTF. The CDR3 DNA reads as TGTGCCAGCAGCTGGGGACAGGATGGAGGCTACACCTTC.

The chain links TRBV19 to TRBJ1-5; D ambiguous. The V gene's germline CDR1 is LNHDA and CDR2 SQIVND (reference sequence). With 0 bases removed from V and 6 bases from J, the gap between germline ends came to 6 bases. This CDR3 has 13 amino acids. CDR3 nucleotide sequence: TGTGCCAGTAGTATAGATTGGGGTCAGCCCCAGCATTTT. Its protein is CASSIDWGQPQHF.

V usage is TRBV19 and J usage is TRBJ1-1; D gene unclear. Germline V gives CDR1 LNHDA, CDR2 SQIVND (reference sequence). The V end lost 6 bases, the J end lost 4 bases, and 12 bases lay between the germline ends. CDR3 length: 13 residues. CDR3 sequence (DNA): TGTGCCAGTAGCCTGGACGCGAGCACTGAAGCTTTCTTT. Protein sequence: CASSLDASTEAFF.